This T cell receptor beta chain was sequenced during a study of blood T cell repertoires in COVID-19. Overall study context: T cells, B-cell-depleted T cells, or PBMCs provided the cDNA or gDNA that served as material.

In the authors' workflow: The authors estimated nucleated cell counts from reference gene primer amplification. Using immunoSEQ multiplex PCR, the repertoire was profiled, and TCRdb retains in-frame clones only, with some absent. V, J and clone size are those of that table, while D and trimming were read from the DNA. The data contain more than 65,000 clones, over 80% of them singletons. With V trimmed by 0 bases and J by 6 bases, 7 bases remained unmatched. This CDR3 has 16 residues. The V gene's germline CDR1 is KGHSH and CDR2 LQKENI. The chain recombines TRBV18 with TRBJ2-7; 11 positions match TRBD2. The sequenced sample consisted of peripheral blood. The source of this sequence is a woman aged 80 or over with acute or convalescent COVID-19. CDR3 sequence: CASSPPYTSGSSEQYF. DNA of the CDR3: TGTGCCAGCTCACCACCTTATACTAGCGGGAGCAGCGAGCAGTACTTC.